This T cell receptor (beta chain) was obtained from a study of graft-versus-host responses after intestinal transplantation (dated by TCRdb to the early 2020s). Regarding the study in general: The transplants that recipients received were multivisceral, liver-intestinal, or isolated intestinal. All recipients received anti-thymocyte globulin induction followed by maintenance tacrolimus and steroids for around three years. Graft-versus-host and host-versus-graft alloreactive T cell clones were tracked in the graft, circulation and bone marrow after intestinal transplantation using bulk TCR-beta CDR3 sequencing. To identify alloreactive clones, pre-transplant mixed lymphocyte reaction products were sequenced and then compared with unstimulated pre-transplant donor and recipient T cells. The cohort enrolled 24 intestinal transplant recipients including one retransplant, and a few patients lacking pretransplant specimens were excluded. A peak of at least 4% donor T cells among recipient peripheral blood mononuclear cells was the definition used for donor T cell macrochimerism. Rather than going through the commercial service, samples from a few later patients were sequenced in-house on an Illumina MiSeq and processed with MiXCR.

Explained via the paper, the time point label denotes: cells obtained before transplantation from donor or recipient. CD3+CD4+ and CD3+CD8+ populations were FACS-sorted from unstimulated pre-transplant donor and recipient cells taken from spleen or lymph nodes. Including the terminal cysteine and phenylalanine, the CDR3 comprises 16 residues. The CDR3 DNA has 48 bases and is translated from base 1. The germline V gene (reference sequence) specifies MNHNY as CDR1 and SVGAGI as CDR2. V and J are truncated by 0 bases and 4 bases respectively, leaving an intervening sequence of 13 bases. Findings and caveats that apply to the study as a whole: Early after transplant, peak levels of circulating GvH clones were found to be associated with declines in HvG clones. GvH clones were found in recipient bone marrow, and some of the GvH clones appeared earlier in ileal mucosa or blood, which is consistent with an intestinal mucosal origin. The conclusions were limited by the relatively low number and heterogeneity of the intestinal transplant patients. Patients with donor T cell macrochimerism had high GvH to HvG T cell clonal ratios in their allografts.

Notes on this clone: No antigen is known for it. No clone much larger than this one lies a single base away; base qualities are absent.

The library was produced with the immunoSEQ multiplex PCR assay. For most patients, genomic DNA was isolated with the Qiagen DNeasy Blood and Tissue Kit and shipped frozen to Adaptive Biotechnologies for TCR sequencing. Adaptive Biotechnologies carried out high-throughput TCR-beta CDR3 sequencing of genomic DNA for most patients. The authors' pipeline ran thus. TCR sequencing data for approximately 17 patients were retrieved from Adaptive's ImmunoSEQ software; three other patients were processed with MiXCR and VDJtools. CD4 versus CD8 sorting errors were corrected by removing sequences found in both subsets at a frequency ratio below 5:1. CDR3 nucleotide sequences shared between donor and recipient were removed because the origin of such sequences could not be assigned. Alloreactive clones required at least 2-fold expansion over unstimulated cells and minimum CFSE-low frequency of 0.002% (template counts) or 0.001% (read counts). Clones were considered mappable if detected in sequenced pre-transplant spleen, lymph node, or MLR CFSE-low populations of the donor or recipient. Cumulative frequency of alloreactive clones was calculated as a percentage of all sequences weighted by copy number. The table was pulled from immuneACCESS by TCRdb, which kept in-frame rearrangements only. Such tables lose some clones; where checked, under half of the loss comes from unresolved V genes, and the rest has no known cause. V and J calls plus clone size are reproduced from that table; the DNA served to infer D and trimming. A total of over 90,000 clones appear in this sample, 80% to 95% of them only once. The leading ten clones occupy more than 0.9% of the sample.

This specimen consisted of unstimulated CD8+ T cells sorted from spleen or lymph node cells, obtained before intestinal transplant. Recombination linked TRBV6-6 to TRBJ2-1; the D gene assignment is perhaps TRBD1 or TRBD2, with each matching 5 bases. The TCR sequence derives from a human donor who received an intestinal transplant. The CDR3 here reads CASSYSIQGEYNEQFF. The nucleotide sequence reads TGTGCCAGCAGTTACTCGATTCAGGGAGAGTACAATGAGCAGTTCTTC.